This TCR beta chain was recovered during a study of blood T cell repertoires in COVID-19. Study background: Whether acute or convalescent, the COVID-19 samples came from the United States, Italy and Spain. The cDNA or gDNA used as material had been derived from T cells, B-cell-depleted T cells, or PBMCs.

Authors' processing steps: Estimated nucleated cell counts came from reference gene primer amplification. Assay: immunoSEQ multiplex PCR; the TCRdb copy retains only in-frame clones and omits some. V and J calls and clone size are those listed in that table; D and trimming were worked out from the DNA. The table has 200,000 to 250,000 clones, about 85% seen once; the top ten hold less than 20%. The sequencing sample was made of peripheral blood. This TCR was recovered from a woman older than 75 with active or convalescent COVID-19.

CDR3 in DNA: TGTGCCAGCAGCTTGCTCGGCGGGAATAGCAATCAGCCCCAGCATTTT. This codes for CASSLLGGNSNQPQHF. The V gene is TRBV5-5, the J gene TRBJ1-5; no clear D. The CDR3 is made up of 16 amino acids. Trimming pared 1 base from V and 0 bases from J, leaving 11 bases between. Germline-derived CDR1 and CDR2 are SGHKS and YYEKEE (reference sequence).